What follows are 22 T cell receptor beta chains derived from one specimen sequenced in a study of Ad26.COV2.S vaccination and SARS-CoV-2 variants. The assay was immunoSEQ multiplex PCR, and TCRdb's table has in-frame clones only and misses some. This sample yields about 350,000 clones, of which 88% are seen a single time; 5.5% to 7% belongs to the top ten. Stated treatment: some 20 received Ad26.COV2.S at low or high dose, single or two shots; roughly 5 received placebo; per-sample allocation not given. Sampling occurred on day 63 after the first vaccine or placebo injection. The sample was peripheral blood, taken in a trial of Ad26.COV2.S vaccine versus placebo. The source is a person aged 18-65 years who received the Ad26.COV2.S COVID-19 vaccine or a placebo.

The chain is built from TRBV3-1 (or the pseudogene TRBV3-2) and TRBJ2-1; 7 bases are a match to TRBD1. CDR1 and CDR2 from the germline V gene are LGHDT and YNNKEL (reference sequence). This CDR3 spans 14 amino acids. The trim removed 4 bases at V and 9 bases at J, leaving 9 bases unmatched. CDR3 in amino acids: CASSRSGGYFEQFF. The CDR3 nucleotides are TGTGCCAGCAGCCGGTCAGGGGGTTATTTTGAGCAGTTCTTC.

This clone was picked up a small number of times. CDR3 in DNA: TGTGCCAGCAGCTTAGCAGCCGAGTACACTGAAGCTTTCTTT. Its translation is CASSLAAEYTEAFF. V is TRBV7-9 and J is TRBJ1-1; no definite D call. The V end lost 0 bases, the J end lost 3 bases, and 8 bases lay between the germline ends. Germline values: CDR1 SEHNR, CDR2 FQNEAQ (reference sequence). The CDR3 sequence is 14 residues long.

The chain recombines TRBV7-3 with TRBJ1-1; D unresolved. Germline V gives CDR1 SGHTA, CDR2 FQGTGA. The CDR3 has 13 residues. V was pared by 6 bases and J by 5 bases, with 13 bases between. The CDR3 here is CASSTLEGTEAFF. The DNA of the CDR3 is TGTGCCAGCAGTACCCTGGAGGGAACTGAAGCTTTCTTT. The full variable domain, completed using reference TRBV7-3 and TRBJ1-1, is GAGVSQTPSNKVTEKGKYVELRCDPISGHTALYWYRQSLGQGPEFLIYFQGTGAADDSGLPNDRFFAVRPEGSVSTLKIQRTERGDSAVYLCASSTLEGTEAFFGQGTRLTVV.

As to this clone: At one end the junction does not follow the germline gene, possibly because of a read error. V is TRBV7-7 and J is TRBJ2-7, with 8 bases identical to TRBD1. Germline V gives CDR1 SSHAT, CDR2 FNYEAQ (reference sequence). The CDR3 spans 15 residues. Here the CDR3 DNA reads TGTGCTAGCAGCGTCGATGACAGGGGAAACTACGAGCAGTACTTC. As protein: CASSVDDRGNYEQYF.

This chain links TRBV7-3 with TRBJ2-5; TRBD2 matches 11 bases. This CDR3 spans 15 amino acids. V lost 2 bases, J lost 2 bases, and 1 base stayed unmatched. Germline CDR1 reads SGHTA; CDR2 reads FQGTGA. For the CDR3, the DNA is TGTGCCAGCAGCTTACTAGCGGGGGGACAAGAGACCCAGTACTTC. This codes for CASSLLAGGQETQYF.

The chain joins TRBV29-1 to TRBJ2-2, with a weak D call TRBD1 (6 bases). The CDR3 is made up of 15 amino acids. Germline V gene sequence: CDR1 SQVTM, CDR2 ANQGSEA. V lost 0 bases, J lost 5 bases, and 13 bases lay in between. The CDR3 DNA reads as TGCAGCGTTGAAGACCTACAGGGTACGACCGGGGAGCTGTTTTTT. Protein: CSVEDLQGTTGELFF.

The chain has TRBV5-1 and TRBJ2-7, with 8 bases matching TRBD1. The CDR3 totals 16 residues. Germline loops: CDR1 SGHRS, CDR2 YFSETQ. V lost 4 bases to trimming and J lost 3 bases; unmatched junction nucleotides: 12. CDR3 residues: CASSLGGQGFHYEQYF. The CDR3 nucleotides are TGCGCCAGCAGCCTCGGTGGACAGGGATTTCACTACGAGCAGTACTTC.

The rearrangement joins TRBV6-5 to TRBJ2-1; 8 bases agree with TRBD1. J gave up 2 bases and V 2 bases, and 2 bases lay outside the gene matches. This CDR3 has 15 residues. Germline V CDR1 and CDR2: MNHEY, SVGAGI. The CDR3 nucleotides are TGTGCCAGCAGTTACAGACAGGGGACCTACAATGAGCAGTTCTTC. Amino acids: CASSYRQGTYNEQFF.

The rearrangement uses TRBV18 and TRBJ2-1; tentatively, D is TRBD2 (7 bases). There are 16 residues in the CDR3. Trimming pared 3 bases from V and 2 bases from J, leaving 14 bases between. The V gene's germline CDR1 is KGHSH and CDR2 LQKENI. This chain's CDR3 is CASSPVGGRAYNEQFF. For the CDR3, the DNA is TGTGCCAGCTCACCGGTCGGGGGGCGCGCCTACAATGAGCAGTTCTTC.

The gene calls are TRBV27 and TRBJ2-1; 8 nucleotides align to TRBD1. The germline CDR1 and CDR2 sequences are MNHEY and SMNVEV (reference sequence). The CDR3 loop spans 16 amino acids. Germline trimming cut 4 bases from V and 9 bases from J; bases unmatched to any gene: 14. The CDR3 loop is CASSSPGTGIRAEQFF. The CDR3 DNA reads TGTGCCAGCAGTTCCCCCGGGACAGGCATCAGGGCTGAGCAGTTCTTC.

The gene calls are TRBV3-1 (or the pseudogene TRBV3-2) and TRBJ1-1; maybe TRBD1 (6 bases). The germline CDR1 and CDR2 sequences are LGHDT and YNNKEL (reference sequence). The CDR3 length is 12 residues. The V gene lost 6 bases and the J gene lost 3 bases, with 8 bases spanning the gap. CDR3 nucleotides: TGTGCCAGCAGTCAGGGGTACACTGAAGCTTTCTTT. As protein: CASSQGYTEAFF.

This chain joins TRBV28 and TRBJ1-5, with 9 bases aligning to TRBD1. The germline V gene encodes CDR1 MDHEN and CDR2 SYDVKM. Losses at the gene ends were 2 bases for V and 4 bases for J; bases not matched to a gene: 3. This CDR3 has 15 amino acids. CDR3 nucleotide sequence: TGTGCCAGCAGTTTACCCGGGACAGGGAATCAGCCCCAGCATTTT. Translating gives CASSLPGTGNQPQHF.

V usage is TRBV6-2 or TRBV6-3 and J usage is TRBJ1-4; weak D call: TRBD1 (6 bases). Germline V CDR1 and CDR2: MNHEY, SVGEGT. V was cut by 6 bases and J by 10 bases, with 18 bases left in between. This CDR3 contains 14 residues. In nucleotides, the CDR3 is TGTGCCAGCAGCCGGGGACAAGGGGAGGGAAAACTGTTTTTT. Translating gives CASSRGQGEGKLFF.

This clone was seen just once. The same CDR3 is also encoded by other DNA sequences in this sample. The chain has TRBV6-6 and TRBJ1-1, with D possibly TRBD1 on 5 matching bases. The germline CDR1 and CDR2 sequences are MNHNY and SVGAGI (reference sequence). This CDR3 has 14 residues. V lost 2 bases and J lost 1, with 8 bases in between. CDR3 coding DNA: TGTGCCAGCAGTTACGGGGGAAGGAACACTGAAGCTTTCTTT. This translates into CASSYGGRNTEAFF.

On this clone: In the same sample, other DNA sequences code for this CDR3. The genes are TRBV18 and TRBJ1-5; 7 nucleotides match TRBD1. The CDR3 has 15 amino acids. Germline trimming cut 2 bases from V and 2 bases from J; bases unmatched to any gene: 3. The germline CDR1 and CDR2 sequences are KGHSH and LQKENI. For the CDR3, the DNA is TGTGCCAGCTCACCAACCGGGACAGGCAATCAGCCCCAGCATTTT. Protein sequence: CASSPTGTGNQPQHF. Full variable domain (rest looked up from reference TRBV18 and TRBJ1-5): NAGVMQNPRHLVRRRGQEARLRCSPMKGHSHVYWYRQLPEEGLKFMVYLQKENIIDESGMPKERFSAEFPKEGPSILRIQQVVRGDSAAYFCASSPTGTGNQPQHFGDGTRLSIL.

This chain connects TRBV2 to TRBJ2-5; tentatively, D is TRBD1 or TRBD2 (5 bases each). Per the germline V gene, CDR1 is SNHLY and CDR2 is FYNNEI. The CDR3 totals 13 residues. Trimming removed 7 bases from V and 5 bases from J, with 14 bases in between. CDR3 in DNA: TGTGCCAGCAATGGGGCTTCGGGGGAGACCCAGTACTTC. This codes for CASNGASGETQYF.

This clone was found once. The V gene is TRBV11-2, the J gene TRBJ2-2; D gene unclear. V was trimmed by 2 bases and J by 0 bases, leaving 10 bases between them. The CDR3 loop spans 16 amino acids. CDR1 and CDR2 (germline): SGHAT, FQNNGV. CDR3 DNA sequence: TGTGCCAGCAGCTTACAAAGGTGGACGAACACCGGGGAGCTGTTTTTT. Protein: CASSLQRWTNTGELFF.

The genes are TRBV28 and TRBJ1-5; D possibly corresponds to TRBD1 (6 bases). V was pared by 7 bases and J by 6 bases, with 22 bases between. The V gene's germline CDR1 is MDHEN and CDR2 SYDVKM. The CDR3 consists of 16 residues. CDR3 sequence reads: CASTLGGGGRVQPQHF. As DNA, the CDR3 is TGTGCCAGCACCCTGGGCGGGGGGGGCCGCGTTCAGCCCCAGCATTTT.

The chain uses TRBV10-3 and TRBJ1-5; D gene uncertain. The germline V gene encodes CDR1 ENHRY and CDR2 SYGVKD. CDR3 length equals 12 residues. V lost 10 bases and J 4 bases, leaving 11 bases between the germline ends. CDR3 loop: CATGPLNQPQHF. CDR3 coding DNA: TGTGCCACTGGCCCCCTGAATCAGCCCCAGCATTTT.

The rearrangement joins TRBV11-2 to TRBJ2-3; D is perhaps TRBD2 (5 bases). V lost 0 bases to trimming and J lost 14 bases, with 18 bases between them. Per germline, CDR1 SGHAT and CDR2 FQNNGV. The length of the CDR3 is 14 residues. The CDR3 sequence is CASSLDPKGNAGYF. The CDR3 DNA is TGTGCCAGCAGCTTAGATCCGAAGGGAAACGCGGGGTATTTT.

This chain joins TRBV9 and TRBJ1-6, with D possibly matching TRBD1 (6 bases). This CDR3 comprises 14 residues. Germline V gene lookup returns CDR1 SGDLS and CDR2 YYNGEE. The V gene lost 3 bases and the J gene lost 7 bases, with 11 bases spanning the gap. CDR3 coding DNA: TGTGCCAGCAGCGCCCGACAGGAGAATTCACCCCTCCACTTT. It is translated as CASSARQENSPLHF.

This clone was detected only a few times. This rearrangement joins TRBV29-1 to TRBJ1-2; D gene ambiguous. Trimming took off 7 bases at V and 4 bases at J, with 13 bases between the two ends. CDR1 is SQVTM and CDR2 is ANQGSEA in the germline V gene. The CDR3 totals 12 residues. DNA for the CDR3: TGCAGCGGCCAGCGGGATAGCTATGGCTACACCTTC. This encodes CSGQRDSYGYTF.